This TCR beta chain stems from a study of long-term antiretroviral therapy in people with HIV. Study-level results: Pre-ART expanded TRB clones stayed dominant throughout, though often decreasing after ART.

Comments on this clone: Antigen unknown.

Survey-level immunoSEQ v3.0 assays were run. TCRdb's table, derived via immunoSEQ multiplex PCR, lists solely in-frame clones and lacks some. The sample holds 20,000 to 25,000 clones, roughly 85% seen once. Each donor had at least one pre-ART and at least two post-ART PBMC samples. With V trimmed by 3 bases and J by 6 bases, 8 bases remained unmatched. The CDR3 has 15 residues. Germline V gene sequence: CDR1 WSHSY, CDR2 SAAADI. The sequences come from unsorted PBMCs, collected around 2.4 years after starting antiretroviral therapy. The source of this sequence is a man in his forties with HIV. This chain links TRBV10-2 with TRBJ2-7; 10 positions agree with TRBD2. CDR3 coding DNA: TGCGCCAGCAGTGAAGTTGCTAGCGGGAGTCTCGAGCAGTACTTC. Translation: CASSEVASGSLEQYF.